This TCR beta chain was profiled in a study of T-cell reconstitution after alpha-beta-depleted transplantation in children. Notes on the study in general: After one year, T-cell counts and TCRbeta diversity mostly came from new T cells. About two months after transplant, alpha-beta T cells reportedly came from several hundred expanded graft clones. At day 60, the high TCRbeta diversity found in some patients originated from recipient T cells and thymic progenitors that had survived.

It was with unique molecular identifiers that the TCRbeta library was prepared. TCRdb processed the PCR reads anew with MiXCR; each CDR3 protein has one entry. The repertoire has about 830,000 distinct CDR3 sequences, less than 20% of them found once; the top ten carry approximately 5%. This clonotype has more than one count but fewer than ten. Antigen: not known. Germline V gives CDR1 MGHRA, CDR2 YSYEKL. CDR3 length: 17 residues. Losses at the gene ends were 0 bases for V and 4 bases for J; bases not matched to a gene: 8. This receptor was identified in a male patient younger than 18 who had a stem cell transplant for acute lymphoblastic leukemia, so the T cells may come from the graft donor. The sample in question was PBMCs, mostly from graft donor cells, obtained 360 days after TCRalphabeta/CD19-depleted stem cell transplant. This sequence joins TRBV4-1 and TRBJ2-1; 8 bases match TRBD2. The CDR3 DNA reads as TGCGCCAGCAGCCAAGACTGGGGTAGCGGGATGTACAATGAGCAGTTCTTC. Its translation: CASSQDWGSGMYNEQFF.